Each of the 29 T cell receptor beta chains below was sequenced from the same sample in a study of T-cell memory formation after mild COVID-19. Each CDR3 protein is one row after TCRdb ran MiXCR on the 5' RACE reads. The table lists hundreds of thousands of distinct CDR3 sequences, about a sixth of them singletons. Material for sequencing was PBMCs or a T cell subset sorted from them (not recorded which). All receptors come from a man between 18 and 29 years old who had mild COVID-19 (a few samples of this study predate the infection). Cell type and time point are not known.

The chain combines TRBV19 with TRBJ2-2, with 8 bases that match TRBD2. The CDR3 covers 16 residues. The V segment lost 5 bases and the J segment 9 bases; nucleotides outside the gene matches: 14. Germline loops: CDR1 LNHDA, CDR2 SQIVND (reference sequence). The CDR3 protein is CASSVPTGGRMRELFF. The DNA of the CDR3 is TGTGCCAGTAGTGTCCCTACGGGGGGGCGAATGAGGGAGCTGTTTTTT.

The rearrangement joins TRBV7-2 to TRBJ1-5, with a possible D match to TRBD1 (6 bases). This CDR3 has 14 residues. Germline V gives CDR1 SGHTA, CDR2 FQGNSA. Trimming pared 4 bases from V and 4 bases from J, leaving 11 bases between. The CDR3, as DNA: TGTGCCAGCAGCTCAGGACAGATTAATCAGCCCCAGCATTTT. Translated: CASSSGQINQPQHF.

This sequence joins TRBV7-9 and TRBJ2-3; weak D call: TRBD1 (6 bases). V dropped 4 bases and J dropped 4 bases, with 9 bases sitting between them. CDR1 and CDR2 from the germline V gene are SEHNR and FQNEAQ (reference sequence). This CDR3 contains 13 residues. The CDR3 sequence: CASSYRVADTQYF. The CDR3 DNA sequence: TGTGCCAGCAGCTACAGGGTCGCAGATACGCAGTATTTT.

Many counts were recorded for this clonotype. The CDR3 reads CASRTQASGGADTQYF. CDR3 nucleotide sequence: TGTGCCAGCAGAACTCAAGCTAGCGGGGGTGCAGATACGCAGTATTTT. This chain uses TRBV7-2 with TRBJ2-3, with 10 nucleotides matching TRBD2. The CDR3 length is 16 residues. V was clipped by 6 bases and J by 4 bases; unmatched bases: 10. Germline-derived CDR1 and CDR2 are SGHTA and FQGNSA. The variable domain in full, with the rest retrieved from reference TRBV7-2 and TRBJ2-3, is GAGVSQSPSNKVTEKGKDVELRCDPISGHTALYWYRQSLGQGLEFLIYFQGNSAPDKSGLPSDRFSAERTGGSVSTLTIQRTQQEDSAVYLCASRTQASGGADTQYFGPGTRLTVL.

This clonotype was seen only a few times. The chain recombines TRBV3-1 with TRBJ2-5; D gene unclear. Germline-derived CDR1 and CDR2 are LGHDT and YNNKEL (reference sequence). This CDR3 contains 14 residues. V dropped 0 bases and J dropped 2 bases, with 7 bases sitting between them. CDR3 bases: TGTGCCAGCAGCCAAGAGCCAGATCAAGAGACCCAGTACTTC. Translating gives CASSQEPDQETQYF.

In its sample, this clonotype was seen many times. The rearrangement joins TRBV5-8 to TRBJ2-1, with D uncertain. V was clipped by 2 bases and J by 0 bases, with 9 bases between them. There are 15 residues in the CDR3. Germline CDR1 reads SGHTS; CDR2 reads YDEGEE. The CDR3 DNA reads as TGTGCCAGCAGCTTTCGAGGCATCTCCTACAATGAGCAGTTCTTC. Encoded protein: CASSFRGISYNEQFF.

This clonotype was detected only a few times. This sequence joins TRBV7-9 and TRBJ2-5, with D maybe TRBD1 (5 bases). Trimming stripped 4 bases from V and 7 bases from J, with 16 bases between. CDR1 is SEHNR, CDR2 FQNEAQ, per germline (reference sequence). The CDR3 length is 14 residues. In DNA, the CDR3 is TGTGCCAGCAGCTCCGGCCAGGGATTAGGGACCCAGTACTTC. It translates to CASSSGQGLGTQYF.

This clonotype was picked up a small number of times. The chain joins TRBV7-2 to TRBJ1-2; unclear D gene. Germline V gene lookup returns CDR1 SGHTA and CDR2 FQGNSA. CDR3 length equals 15 residues. V was trimmed by 5 bases and J by 7 bases, leaving 20 bases between them. The CDR3 loop is CASSGSRPEASGYTF. In DNA, the CDR3 is TGTGCCAGCAGCGGCTCCCGGCCCGAGGCATCTGGCTACACCTTC.

The sample holds a few counts of this clonotype. The chain's CDR3 is CASSARTDGGTEAFF. The CDR3 DNA reads as TGTGCCAGCAGTGCCCGGACGGATGGGGGGACTGAAGCTTTCTTT. The V and J genes are TRBV2 and TRBJ1-1; maybe TRBD1 (5 bases). V dropped 4 bases and J dropped 5 bases, with 17 bases sitting between them. The CDR3 extends over 15 amino acids. The germline V gene encodes CDR1 SNHLY and CDR2 FYNNEI.

V gene TRBV6-6 combines with J gene TRBJ2-7; 9 bases are a match to TRBD1. The trim removed 5 bases at V and 0 bases at J, leaving 5 bases unmatched. The germline CDR1 and CDR2 sequences are MNHNY and SVGAGI (reference sequence). The CDR3 runs to 15 residues. The CDR3 coding sequence is TGTGCCAGCAGTGACCCGGGACAGGGCTCCTACGAGCAGTACGTC. Translated, it gives CASSDPGQGSYEQYV.

V and J are TRBV12-3 or TRBV12-4 and TRBJ1-1; 7 bases align to TRBD1. The CDR3 length is 13 residues. The J segment lost 2 bases and the V segment lost 7 bases, leaving 4 bases of the junction unmatched. Here the CDR3 reads CASKTGVNTEAFF. For the CDR3, the DNA is TGTGCCAGCAAAACAGGGGTCAACACTGAAGCTTTCTTT.

This clonotype was picked up many times. The chain joins TRBV7-8 to TRBJ2-7; 7 bases map to TRBD1. The CDR3 spans 15 residues. V lost 5 bases and J lost 2; bases outside the gene matches: 9. Germline-derived CDR1 and CDR2 are SGHVS and FQNEAQ. CDR3 DNA: TGTGCCAGCAGCCAACCAGGGACAGCGACCTACGAGCAGTACTTC. It is translated as CASSQPGTATYEQYF.

This clonotype was found a few times. J is TRBJ1-1 and V is TRBV5-1, with D unclear. CDR3 length: 14 residues. Germline CDR1 SGHRS, CDR2 YFSETQ. Trimming removed 1 base at V and 0 bases at J, with 7 bases between. CDR3 in amino acids: CASSLLTLNTEAFF. In DNA, the CDR3 is TGCGCCAGCAGCTTGTTAACCCTGAACACTGAAGCTTTCTTT.

V usage is TRBV15 and J usage is TRBJ2-5; 9 nucleotides agree with TRBD2. V shed 7 bases, J shed 2 bases, and the junction held 8 bases outside the gene matches. Germline CDR1 and CDR2: LNHNV and YYDKDF (reference sequence). CDR3 length: 15 amino acids. The chain's CDR3 is CATKPSGALQETQYF. The CDR3 DNA reads TGTGCCACCAAACCTAGCGGGGCCTTACAAGAGACCCAGTACTTC.

This clonotype was seen once. This chain joins TRBV5-1 and TRBJ1-4, with D unclear. Germline V gene sequence: CDR1 SGHRS, CDR2 YFSETQ. Between the trimmed V and J ends, which lost 1 base and 0 bases, there was a span of 10 bases. CDR3 length: 16 amino acids. CDR3 DNA: TGCGCCAGCAGCTTGACGTCGCGGGCAACTAATGAAAAACTGTTTTTT. Translation: CASSLTSRATNEKLFF.

CDR3 bases: TGTGCCAGCAGCCCCTCCTTTAATCAGCCCCAGCATTTT. It is translated as CASSPSFNQPQHF. V is TRBV6-4 and J is TRBJ1-5; unclear D gene. The length of the CDR3 is 13 residues. V was shortened by 6 bases and J by 4 bases, with 10 bases between the two germline ends. Germline V gene data show CDR1 as MRHNA and CDR2 as SNTAGT.

As regards this clonotype: A much more abundant neighbour one base away suggests this may be a read error. The CDR3 reads CAGSVASGGEYEQYF. The CDR3 nucleotides read TGTGCCGGCAGCGTAGCATCAGGGGGCGAGTACGAGCAGTACTTC. This chain connects TRBV9 to TRBJ2-7; TRBD1 matches at 8 bases. Per the germline V gene, CDR1 is SGDLS and CDR2 is YYNGEE. This CDR3 contains 15 residues.

A few counts support this clonotype. This rearrangement joins TRBV7-9 to TRBJ2-7; 8 bases agree with TRBD1. The germline gives CDR1 SEHNR, CDR2 FQNEAQ (reference sequence). The ends lost 5 bases at V and 5 bases at J; junction bases unmatched: 5. CDR3 length: 13 residues. The DNA of the CDR3 is TGTGCCAGCAGCCGGACAGGGTTCGACGAGCAGTACGTC. This codes for CASSRTGFDEQYV.

A few counts support this clonotype. J is TRBJ1-1 and V is TRBV4-2; D gene ambiguous. The V gene lost 1 base and the J gene lost 0 bases, with 9 bases spanning the gap. CDR3 length equals 15 residues. Germline CDR1 and CDR2: LGHNA and YNFKEQ. The CDR3 DNA is TGTGCCAGCAGCCAAGTAGGAGAGTTGAACACTGAAGCTTTCTTT. It translates to CASSQVGELNTEAFF.

This sequence joins TRBV6-2 or TRBV6-3 and TRBJ2-7; perhaps TRBD1 as D (6 bases). CDR3 length: 13 residues. Germline V gives CDR1 MNHEY, CDR2 SVGEGT. Trimming removed 10 bases from V and 4 bases from J, with 17 bases in between. CDR3: CATLQGSPYEQYV. In nucleotides, the CDR3 is TGTGCCACCCTGCAGGGGAGCCCATACGAGCAGTACGTC.

This sequence joins TRBV6-1 and TRBJ2-5, with D possibly matching TRBD2 (6 bases). CDR3 length: 15 residues. V gave up 2 bases and J gave up 2 bases, with 12 bases separating them. Germline assignment: CDR1 MNHNS and CDR2 SASEGT. The CDR3 DNA reads TGTGCCAGCAGTGAAATCCTAGCGCCACAAGAGACCCAGTACTTC. It encodes CASSEILAPQETQYF.

This clonotype was detected a few times. The chain couples TRBV12-3 or TRBV12-4 to TRBJ1-2; maybe TRBD1 (5 bases). V was clipped by 7 bases and J by 4 bases, with 7 bases between them. The CDR3 contains 11 residues. The CDR3 spells CASTQGYGYTF. CDR3 DNA: TGTGCCAGCACCCAGGGCTATGGCTACACCTTC.

The J gene is TRBJ2-2, the V gene TRBV6-2 or TRBV6-3; 7 bases agree with TRBD1. V shed 7 bases and J 5 bases; nucleotides not matched to a gene: 13. Germline V lookup: CDR1 MNHEY, CDR2 SVGEGT. This CDR3 has 16 residues. The CDR3 DNA sequence: TGTGCCAGCACTTTACCCCCGGGACAGCCGACCGGGGAGCTGTTTTTT. It specifies CASTLPPGQPTGELFF.

The table lists this clonotype with many counts. The J gene is TRBJ2-2, the V gene TRBV7-2; D gene ambiguous. Germline V lookup: CDR1 SGHTA, CDR2 FQGNSA. The V and J ends lost 5 bases and 3 bases respectively, with 10 bases between them. The length of the CDR3 is 14 residues. CDR3: CASSRQYDTGELFF. DNA of the CDR3: TGTGCCAGCAGCCGACAATATGACACCGGGGAGCTGTTTTTT.

The chain is built from TRBV4-1 and TRBJ1-6, with 7 bases lining up with TRBD1. The V and J ends lost 3 bases and 9 bases, in that order; junction bases with no gene match: 8. There are 15 residues in the CDR3. The germline gives CDR1 MGHRA, CDR2 YSYEKL. As DNA, the CDR3 is TGCGCCAGCAGCCAGATCGGGACAGCGATTTCACCCCTCCACTTT. This encodes CASSQIGTAISPLHF.

This clonotype was seen only a few times. This chain connects TRBV6-5 to TRBJ2-3; D may be TRBD1 (8 bases). Looked up from germline, CDR1 is MNHEY and CDR2 is SVGAGI. V lost 5 bases and J lost 7, with 16 bases in between. The length of the CDR3 is 14 residues. In DNA, the CDR3 is TGTGCCAGCAGTAAACAGGGGGGGGACAATACGCAGTATTTT. This sequence encodes CASSKQGGDNTQYF.

This clonotype was seen a handful of times. V and J are TRBV3-1 and TRBJ1-2, with D possibly being TRBD1 (6 bases). The V gene's germline CDR1 is LGHDT and CDR2 YNNKEL (reference sequence). Trimming cost V 3 bases and J 2 bases, with 10 bases left between them. The CDR3 is made up of 14 amino acids. CDR3 sequence (DNA): TGTGCCAGCAGCCACCTGGACAGCAACTATGGCTACACCTTC. Protein: CASSHLDSNYGYTF.

The J gene is TRBJ1-2, the V gene TRBV12-3 or TRBV12-4; D is perhaps TRBD1 (6 bases). The length of the CDR3 is 15 residues. V shed 4 bases and J shed 1 base, with 13 bases lying between them. The CDR3 DNA reads TGTGCCAGCAGTTCCCAGGGGAGATATAACTATGGCTACACCTTC. Translation gives CASSSQGRYNYGYTF.

This clonotype was observed a few times. This chain uses TRBV7-9 with TRBJ2-1; 8 nucleotides align to TRBD2. The CDR3 has 15 residues. Germline trimming cut 1 base from V and 10 bases from J; bases unmatched to any gene: 9. CDR1 is SEHNR and CDR2 is FQNEAQ in the germline V gene (reference sequence). The CDR3 sequence is CASSLVQRGLREQFF. CDR3 in DNA: TGTGCCAGCAGCTTAGTCCAGCGGGGGTTAAGAGAGCAGTTCTTC.